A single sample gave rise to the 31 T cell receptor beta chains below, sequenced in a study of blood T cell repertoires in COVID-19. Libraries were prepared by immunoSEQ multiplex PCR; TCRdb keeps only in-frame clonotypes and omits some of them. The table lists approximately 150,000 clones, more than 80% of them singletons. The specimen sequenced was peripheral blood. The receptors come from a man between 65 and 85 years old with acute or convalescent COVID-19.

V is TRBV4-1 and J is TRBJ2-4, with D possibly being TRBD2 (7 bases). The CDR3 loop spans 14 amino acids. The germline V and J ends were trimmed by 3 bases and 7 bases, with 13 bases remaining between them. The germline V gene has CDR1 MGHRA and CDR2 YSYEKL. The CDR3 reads CASSHGGGLNIQYF. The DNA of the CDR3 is TGCGCCAGCAGCCATGGCGGGGGCCTTAACATTCAGTACTTC.

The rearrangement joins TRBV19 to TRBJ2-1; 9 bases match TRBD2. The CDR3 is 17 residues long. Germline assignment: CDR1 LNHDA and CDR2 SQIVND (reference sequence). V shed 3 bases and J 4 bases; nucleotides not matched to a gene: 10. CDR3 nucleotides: TGTGCCAGTAGTATGGGGCGTAGCGGGAGTGGGTACAATGAGCAGTTCTTC. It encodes CASSMGRSGSGYNEQFF.

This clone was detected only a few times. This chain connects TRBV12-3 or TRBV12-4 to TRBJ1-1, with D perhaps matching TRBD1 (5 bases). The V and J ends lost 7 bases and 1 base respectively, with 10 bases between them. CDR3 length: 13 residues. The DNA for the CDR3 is TGTGCCAGCACGAGACAGACGAACACTGAAGCTTTCTTT. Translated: CASTRQTNTEAFF.

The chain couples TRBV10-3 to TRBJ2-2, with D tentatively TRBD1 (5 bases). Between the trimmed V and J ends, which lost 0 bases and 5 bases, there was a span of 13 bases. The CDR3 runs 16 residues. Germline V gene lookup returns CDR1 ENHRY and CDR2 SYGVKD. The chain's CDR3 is CAISESTRVGTGELFF. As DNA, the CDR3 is TGTGCCATCAGTGAGTCGACCAGGGTCGGGACCGGGGAGCTGTTTTTT.

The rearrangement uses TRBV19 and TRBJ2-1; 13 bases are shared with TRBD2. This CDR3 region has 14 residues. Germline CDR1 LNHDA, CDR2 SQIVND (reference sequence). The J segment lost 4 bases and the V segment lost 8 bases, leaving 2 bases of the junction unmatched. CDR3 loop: CASEGLAGYNEQFF. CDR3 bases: TGTGCCAGTGAGGGACTAGCGGGGTACAATGAGCAGTTCTTC.

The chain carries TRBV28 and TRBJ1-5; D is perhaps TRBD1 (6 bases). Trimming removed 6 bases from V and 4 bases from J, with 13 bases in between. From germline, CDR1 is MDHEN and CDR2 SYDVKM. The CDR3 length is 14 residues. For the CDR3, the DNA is TGTGCCAGCAGCGAGGGACACGAGAATCAGCCCCAGCATTTT. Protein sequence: CASSEGHENQPQHF.

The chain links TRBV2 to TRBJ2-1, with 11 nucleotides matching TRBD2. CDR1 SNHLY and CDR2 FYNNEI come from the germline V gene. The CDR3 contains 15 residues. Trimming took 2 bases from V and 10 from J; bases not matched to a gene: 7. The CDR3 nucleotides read TGTGCCAGCAGTGAATTACTAGCGGGAGTGGGAGAGCAGTTCTTC. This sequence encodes CASSELLAGVGEQFF.

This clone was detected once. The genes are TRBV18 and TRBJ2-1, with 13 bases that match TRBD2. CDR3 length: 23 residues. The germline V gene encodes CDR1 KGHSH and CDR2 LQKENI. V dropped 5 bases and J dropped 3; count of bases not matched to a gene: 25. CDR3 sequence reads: CASSSTGTSGERNLLQLYNEQFF. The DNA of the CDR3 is TGTGCCAGCTCATCGACCGGGACTAGCGGGGAGAGGAACCTCCTGCAACTCTACAATGAGCAGTTCTTC. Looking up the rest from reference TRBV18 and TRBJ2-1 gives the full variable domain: NAGVMQNPRHLVRRRGQEARLRCSPMKGHSHVYWYRQLPEEGLKFMVYLQKENIIDESGMPKERFSAEFPKEGPSILRIQQVVRGDSAAYFCASSSTGTSGERNLLQLYNEQFFGPGTRLTVL.

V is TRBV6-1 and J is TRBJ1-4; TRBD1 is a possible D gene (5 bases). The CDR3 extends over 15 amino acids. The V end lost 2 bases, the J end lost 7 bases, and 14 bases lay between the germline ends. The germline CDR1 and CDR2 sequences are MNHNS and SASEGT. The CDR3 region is CASSETPRAIEKLFF. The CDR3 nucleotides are TGTGCCAGCAGTGAAACCCCCAGGGCTATTGAAAAACTGTTTTTT.

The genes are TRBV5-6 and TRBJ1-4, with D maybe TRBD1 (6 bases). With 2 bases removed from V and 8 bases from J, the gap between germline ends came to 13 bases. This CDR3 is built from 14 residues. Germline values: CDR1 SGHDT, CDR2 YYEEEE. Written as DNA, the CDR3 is TGTGCCAGCAGCTTTTCAGGGGTGGGAGAAAAACTGTTTTTT. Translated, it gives CASSFSGVGEKLFF.

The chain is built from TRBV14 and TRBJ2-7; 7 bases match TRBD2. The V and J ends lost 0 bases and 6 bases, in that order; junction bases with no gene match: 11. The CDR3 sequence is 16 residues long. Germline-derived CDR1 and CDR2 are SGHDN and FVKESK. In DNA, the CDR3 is TGTGCCAGCAGCCAAGAGGGCGGGGGAGAAATCCCCGAGCAGTACTTC. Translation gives CASSQEGGGEIPEQYF.

CDR3 region: CASSLGYSGGGEQFF. CDR3 sequence (DNA): TGTGCCAGCAGCTTAGGGTATAGCGGGGGGGGCGAGCAGTTCTTC. The V call is TRBV11-3, the J call TRBJ2-1, with TRBD2 identical over 11 bases. The CDR3 contains 15 residues. J gave up 10 bases and V 1 base, and 6 bases lay outside the gene matches. CDR1 SGHNT and CDR2 YENEEA come from the germline V gene.

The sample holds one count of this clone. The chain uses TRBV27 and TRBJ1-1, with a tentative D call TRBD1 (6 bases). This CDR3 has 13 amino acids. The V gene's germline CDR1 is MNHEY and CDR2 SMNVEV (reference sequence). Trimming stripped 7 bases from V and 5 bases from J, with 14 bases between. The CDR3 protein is CASTPTTGTEAFF. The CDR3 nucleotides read TGTGCCAGCACCCCAACTACAGGGACTGAAGCTTTCTTT.

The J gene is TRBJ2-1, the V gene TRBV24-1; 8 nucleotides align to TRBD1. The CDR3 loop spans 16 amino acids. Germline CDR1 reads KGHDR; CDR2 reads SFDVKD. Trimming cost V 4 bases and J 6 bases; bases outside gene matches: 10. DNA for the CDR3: TGTGCCACCAGTGAATTACAGGGGGACGGTGGCAATGAGCAGTTCTTC. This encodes CATSELQGDGGNEQFF.

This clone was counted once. The DNA for the CDR3 is TGTGCCAGTAGTAGATACGGGACCTTGGGGACAGTAAACACTGAAGCTTTCTTT. Its protein is CASSRYGTLGTVNTEAFF. The V gene is TRBV19, the J gene TRBJ1-1, with 7 bases identical to TRBD1. J was trimmed by 2 bases and V by 4 bases; bases with no gene match: 16. There are 18 residues in the CDR3. Germline values: CDR1 LNHDA, CDR2 SQIVND (reference sequence).

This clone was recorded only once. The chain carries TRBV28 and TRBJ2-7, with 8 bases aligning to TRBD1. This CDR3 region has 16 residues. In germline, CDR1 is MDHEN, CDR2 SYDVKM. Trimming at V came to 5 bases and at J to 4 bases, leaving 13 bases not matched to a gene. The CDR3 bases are TGTGCCAGCAGTGCCCCTGCAGGACAGGGATTGTACGAGCAGTACTTC. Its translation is CASSAPAGQGLYEQYF.

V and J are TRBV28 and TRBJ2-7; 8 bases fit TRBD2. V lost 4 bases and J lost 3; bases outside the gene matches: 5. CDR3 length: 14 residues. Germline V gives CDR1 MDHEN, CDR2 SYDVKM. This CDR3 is CASSYQREYYEQYF. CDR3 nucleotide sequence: TGTGCCAGCAGTTACCAGCGGGAGTACTACGAGCAGTACTTC.

The CDR3 spells CASFTGVNEQFF. The CDR3 nucleotides read TGTGCCAGCTTTACAGGGGTTAATGAGCAGTTCTTC. The chain couples TRBV2 to TRBJ2-1, with 7 bases aligning to TRBD1. Per the germline V gene, CDR1 is SNHLY and CDR2 is FYNNEI. V trimming: 8 bases; J trimming: 7 bases; junction bases outside the gene matches: 5. This CDR3 region has 12 residues.

The CDR3 nucleotides read TGTGCCAGTAGTATACTTTCGGGTACAGATACGCAGTATTTT. Translating it yields CASSILSGTDTQYF. The gene calls are TRBV19 and TRBJ2-3, with D unresolved. V was cut by 2 bases and J by 3 bases, with 9 bases left in between. CDR1 is LNHDA and CDR2 is SQIVND in the germline V gene (reference sequence). There are 14 residues in the CDR3.

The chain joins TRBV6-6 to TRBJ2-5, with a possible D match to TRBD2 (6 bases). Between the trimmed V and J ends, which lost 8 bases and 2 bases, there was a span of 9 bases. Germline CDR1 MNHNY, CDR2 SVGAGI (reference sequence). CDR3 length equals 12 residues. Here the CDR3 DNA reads TGTGCCAGCGCGACTAGTCAAGAGACCCAGTACTTC. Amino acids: CASATSQETQYF.

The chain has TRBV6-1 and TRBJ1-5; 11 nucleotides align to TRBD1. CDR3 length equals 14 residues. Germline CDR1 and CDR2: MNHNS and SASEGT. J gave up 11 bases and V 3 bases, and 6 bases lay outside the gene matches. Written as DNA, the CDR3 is TGTGCCAGCAGTGAGGGGACAGGGGGTCGGTCCCAGCATTTT. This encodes CASSEGTGGRSQHF.

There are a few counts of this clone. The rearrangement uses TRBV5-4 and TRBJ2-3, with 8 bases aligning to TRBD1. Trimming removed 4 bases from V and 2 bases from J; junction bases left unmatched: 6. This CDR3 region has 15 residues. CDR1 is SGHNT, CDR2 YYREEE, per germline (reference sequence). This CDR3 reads CASSRDRGFTDTQYF. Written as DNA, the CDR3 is TGTGCCAGCAGCCGCGACAGGGGCTTCACAGATACGCAGTATTTT. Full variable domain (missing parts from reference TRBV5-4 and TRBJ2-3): ETGVTQSPTHLIKTRGQQVTLRCSSQSGHNTVSWYQQALGQGPQFIFQYYREEENGRGNFPPRFSGLQFPNYSSELNVNALELDDSALYLCASSRDRGFTDTQYFGPGTRLTVL.

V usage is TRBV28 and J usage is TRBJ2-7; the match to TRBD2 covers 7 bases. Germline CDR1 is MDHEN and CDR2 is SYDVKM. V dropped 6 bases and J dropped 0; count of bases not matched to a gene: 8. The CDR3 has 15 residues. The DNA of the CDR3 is TGTGCCAGCAGCTTACTAGCGACAAGCTCCTACGAGCAGTACTTC. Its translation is CASSLLATSSYEQYF.

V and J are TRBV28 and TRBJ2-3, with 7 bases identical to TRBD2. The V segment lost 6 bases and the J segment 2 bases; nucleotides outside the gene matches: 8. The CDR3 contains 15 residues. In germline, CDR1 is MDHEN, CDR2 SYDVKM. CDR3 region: CASREGGRATDTQYF. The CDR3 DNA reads TGTGCCAGCAGGGAGGGCGGGAGAGCCACAGATACGCAGTATTTT.

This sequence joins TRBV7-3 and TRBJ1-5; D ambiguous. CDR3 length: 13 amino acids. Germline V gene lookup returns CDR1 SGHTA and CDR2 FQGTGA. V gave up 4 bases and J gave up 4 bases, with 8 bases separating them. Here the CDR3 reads CASSSGENQPQHF. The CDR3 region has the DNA TGTGCCAGCAGCTCCGGGGAAAATCAGCCCCAGCATTTT.

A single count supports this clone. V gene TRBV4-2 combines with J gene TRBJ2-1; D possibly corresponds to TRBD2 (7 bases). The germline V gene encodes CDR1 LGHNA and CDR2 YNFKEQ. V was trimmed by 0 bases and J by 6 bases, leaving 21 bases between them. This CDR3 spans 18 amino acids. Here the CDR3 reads CASSQDPAGALLGNEQFF. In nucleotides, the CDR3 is TGTGCCAGCAGCCAAGATCCTGCGGGGGCCCTCCTAGGCAATGAGCAGTTCTTC.

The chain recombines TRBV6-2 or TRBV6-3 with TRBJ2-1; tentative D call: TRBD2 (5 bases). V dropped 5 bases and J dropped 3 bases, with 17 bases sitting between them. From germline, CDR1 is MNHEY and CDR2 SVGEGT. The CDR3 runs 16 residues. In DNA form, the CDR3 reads TGTGCCAGCAGTAGGAAATTAAGCGGATTCTACAATGAGCAGTTCTTC. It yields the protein CASSRKLSGFYNEQFF.

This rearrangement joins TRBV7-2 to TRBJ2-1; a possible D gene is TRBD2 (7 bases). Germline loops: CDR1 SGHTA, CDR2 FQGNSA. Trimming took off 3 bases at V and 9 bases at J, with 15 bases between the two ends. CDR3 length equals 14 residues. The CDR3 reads CASSFHGGQGEQFF. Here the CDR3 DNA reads TGTGCCAGCAGCTTCCACGGGGGGCAGGGTGAGCAGTTCTTC. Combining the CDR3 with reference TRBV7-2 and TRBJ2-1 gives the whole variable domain GAGVSQSPSNKVTEKGKDVELRCDPISGHTALYWYRQSLGQGLEFLIYFQGNSAPDKSGLPSDRFSAERTGGSVSTLTIQRTQQEDSAVYLCASSFHGGQGEQFFGPGTRLTVL.

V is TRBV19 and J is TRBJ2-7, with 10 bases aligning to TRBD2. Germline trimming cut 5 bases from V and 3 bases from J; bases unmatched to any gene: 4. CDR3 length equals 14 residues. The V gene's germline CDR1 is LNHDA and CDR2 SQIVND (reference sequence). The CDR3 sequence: CASSQLAGHYEQYF. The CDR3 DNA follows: TGTGCCAGTAGTCAACTAGCGGGACACTACGAGCAGTACTTC.

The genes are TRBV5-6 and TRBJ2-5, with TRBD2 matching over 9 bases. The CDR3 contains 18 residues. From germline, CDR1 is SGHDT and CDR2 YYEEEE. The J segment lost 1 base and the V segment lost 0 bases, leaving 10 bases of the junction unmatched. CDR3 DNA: TGTGCCAGCAGCTTGGACAGTCGAATAGCGGGAGTCCAAGAGACCCAGTACTTC. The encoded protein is CASSLDSRIAGVQETQYF.

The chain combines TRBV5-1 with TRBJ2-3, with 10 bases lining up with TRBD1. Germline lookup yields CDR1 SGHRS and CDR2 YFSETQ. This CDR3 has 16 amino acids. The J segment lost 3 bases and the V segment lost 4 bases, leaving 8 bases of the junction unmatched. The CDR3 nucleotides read TGCGCCAGCAGCGGGGGGACAGGGGTGAGGACAGATACGCAGTATTTT. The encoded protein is CASSGGTGVRTDTQYF.